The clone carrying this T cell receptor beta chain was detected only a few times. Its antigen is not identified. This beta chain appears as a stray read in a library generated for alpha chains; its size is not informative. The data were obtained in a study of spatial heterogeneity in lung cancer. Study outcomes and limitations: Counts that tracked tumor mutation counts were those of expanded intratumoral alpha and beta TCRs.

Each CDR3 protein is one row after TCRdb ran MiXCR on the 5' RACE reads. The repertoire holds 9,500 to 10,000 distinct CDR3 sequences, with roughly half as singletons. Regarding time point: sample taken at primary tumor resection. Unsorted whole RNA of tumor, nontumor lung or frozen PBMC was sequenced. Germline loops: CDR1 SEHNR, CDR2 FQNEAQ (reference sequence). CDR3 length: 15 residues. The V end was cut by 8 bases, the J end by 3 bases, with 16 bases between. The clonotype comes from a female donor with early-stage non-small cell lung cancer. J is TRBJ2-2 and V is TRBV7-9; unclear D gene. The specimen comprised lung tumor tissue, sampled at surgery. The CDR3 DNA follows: TGTGCCAGCGCACTGCTGGTTGGCTACACCGGGGAGCTGTTTTTT. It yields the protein CASALLVGYTGELFF. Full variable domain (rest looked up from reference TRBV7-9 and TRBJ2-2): DTGVSQNPRHKITKRGQNVTFRCDPISEHNRLYWYRQTLGQGPEFLTYFQNEAQLEKSRLLSDRFSAERPKGSFSTLEIQRTEQGDSAMYLCASALLVGYTGELFFGEGSRLTVL.